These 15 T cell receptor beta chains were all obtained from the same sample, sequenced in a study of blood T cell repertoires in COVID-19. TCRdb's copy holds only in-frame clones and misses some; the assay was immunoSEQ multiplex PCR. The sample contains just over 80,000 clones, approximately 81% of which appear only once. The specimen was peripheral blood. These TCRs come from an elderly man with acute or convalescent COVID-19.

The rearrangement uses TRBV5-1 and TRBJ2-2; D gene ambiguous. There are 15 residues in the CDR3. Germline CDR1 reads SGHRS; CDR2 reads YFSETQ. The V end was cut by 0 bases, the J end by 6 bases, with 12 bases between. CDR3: CASSLDLPRAGELFF. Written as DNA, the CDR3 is TGCGCCAGCAGCTTGGATTTGCCGAGAGCCGGGGAGCTGTTTTTT.

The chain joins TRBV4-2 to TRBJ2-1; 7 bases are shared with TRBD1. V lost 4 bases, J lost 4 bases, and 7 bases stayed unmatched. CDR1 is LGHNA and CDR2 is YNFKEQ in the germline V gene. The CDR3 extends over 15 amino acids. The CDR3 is CASSPPTGLYNEQFF. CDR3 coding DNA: TGTGCCAGCAGCCCACCGACAGGGCTGTACAATGAGCAGTTCTTC.

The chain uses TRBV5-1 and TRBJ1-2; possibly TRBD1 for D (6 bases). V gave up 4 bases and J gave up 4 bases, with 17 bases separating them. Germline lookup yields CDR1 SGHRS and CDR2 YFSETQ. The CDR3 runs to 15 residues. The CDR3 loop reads CASSLYGGASYGYTF. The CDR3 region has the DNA TGCGCCAGCAGCCTCTACGGGGGGGCAAGCTATGGCTACACCTTC.

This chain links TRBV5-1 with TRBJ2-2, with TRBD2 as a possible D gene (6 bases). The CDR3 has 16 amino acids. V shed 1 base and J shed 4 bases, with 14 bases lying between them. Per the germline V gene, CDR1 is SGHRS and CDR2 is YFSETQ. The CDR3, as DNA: TGCGCCAGCAGCTTGAAGCCCGACGGGGGCACCGGGGAGCTGTTTTTT. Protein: CASSLKPDGGTGELFF.

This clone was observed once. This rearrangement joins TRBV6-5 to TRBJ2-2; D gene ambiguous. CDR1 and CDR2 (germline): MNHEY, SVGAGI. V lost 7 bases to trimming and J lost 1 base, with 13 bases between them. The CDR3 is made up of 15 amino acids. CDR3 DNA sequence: TGTGCCAGCACCCTAGGCCCGAGGAACACCGGGGAGCTGTTTTTT. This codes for CASTLGPRNTGELFF.

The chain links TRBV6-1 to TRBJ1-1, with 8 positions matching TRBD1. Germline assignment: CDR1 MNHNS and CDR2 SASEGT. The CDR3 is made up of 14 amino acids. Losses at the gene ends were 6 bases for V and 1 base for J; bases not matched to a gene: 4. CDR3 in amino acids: CASRPGGRNTEAFF. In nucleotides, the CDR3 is TGTGCCAGCAGACCAGGGGGCAGGAACACTGAAGCTTTCTTT.

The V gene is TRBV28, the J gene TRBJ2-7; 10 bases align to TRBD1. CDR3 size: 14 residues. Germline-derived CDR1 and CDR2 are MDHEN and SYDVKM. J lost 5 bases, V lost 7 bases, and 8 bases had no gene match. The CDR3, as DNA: TGTGCCAGCATAGACAGGGGGCGCGACCACGAGCAGTACTTC. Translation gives CASIDRGRDHEQYF.

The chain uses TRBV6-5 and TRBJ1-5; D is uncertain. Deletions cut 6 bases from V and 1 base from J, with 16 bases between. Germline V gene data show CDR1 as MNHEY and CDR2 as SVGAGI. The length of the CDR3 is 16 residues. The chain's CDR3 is CASSYLRGDSNQPQHF. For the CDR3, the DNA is TGTGCCAGCAGCTACCTCCGGGGTGACAGCAATCAGCCCCAGCATTTT.

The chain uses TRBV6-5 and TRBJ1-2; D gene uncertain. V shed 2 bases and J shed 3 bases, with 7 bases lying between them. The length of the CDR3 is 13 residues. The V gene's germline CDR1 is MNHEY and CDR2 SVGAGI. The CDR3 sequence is CASSYDRDYGYTF. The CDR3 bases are TGTGCCAGCAGTTACGATCGGGACTATGGCTACACCTTC.

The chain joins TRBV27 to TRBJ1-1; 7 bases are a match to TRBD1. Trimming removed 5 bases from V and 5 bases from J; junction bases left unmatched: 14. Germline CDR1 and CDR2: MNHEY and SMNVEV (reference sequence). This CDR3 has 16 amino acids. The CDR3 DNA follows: TGTGCCAGCAGTCACCGCCGCCAGGGGGGCTTAACTGAAGCTTTCTTT. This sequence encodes CASSHRRQGGLTEAFF.

The CDR3 DNA sequence: TGTGCCAGTAGTATACGACAGGGAAGGGCGGGCGGCTACACCTTC. Encoded protein: CASSIRQGRAGGYTF. The rearrangement links TRBV19 to TRBJ1-2, with 7 nucleotides matching TRBD1. Germline values: CDR1 LNHDA, CDR2 SQIVND (reference sequence). The V gene end was trimmed by 2 bases and the J gene end by 8 bases; junction bases not matched to a gene: 11. The CDR3 covers 15 residues.

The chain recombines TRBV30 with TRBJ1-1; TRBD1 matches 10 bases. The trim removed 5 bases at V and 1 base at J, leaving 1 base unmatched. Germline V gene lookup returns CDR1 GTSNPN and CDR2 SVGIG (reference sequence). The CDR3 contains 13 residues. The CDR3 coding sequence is TGTGCCTGGGACAGGGGGCGGAACACTGAAGCTTTCTTT. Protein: CAWDRGRNTEAFF. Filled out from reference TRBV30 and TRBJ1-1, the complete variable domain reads SQTIHQWPATLVQPVGSPLSLECTVEGTSNPNLYWYRQAAGRGLQLLFYSVGIGQISSEVPQNLSASRPQDRQFILSSKKLLLSDSGFYLCAWDRGRNTEAFFGQGTRLTVV.

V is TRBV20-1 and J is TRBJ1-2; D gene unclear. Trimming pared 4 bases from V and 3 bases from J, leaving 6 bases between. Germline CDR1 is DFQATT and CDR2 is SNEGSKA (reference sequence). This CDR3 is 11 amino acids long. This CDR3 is CSATPDYGYTF. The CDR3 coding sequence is TGCAGTGCTACCCCCGACTATGGCTACACCTTC.

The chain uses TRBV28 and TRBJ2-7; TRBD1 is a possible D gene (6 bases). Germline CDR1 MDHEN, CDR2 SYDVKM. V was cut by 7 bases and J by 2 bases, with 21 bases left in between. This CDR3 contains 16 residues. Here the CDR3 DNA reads TGTGCCAGCACCAGGGACACCTTAGGTGGGGCCTACGAGCAGTACTTC. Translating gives CASTRDTLGGAYEQYF.

The CDR3, as DNA: TGTGCTTTGGGGACAGGGGGCCATTGGGGTGGCTACACCTTC. Protein product: CALGTGGHWGGYTF. This rearrangement joins TRBV28 to TRBJ1-2; 12 bases fit TRBD1. Germline V gene sequence: CDR1 MDHEN, CDR2 SYDVKM. The CDR3 covers 14 residues.